This TCR beta chain was profiled in a study of T-cell reconstitution after alpha-beta-depleted transplantation in children. This clonotype was seen repeatedly, ten times or more. Antigen: not known. The CDR3 is 15 residues long. Trimming took off 0 bases at V and 5 bases at J, with 13 bases between the two ends. In germline, CDR1 is SGHRS, CDR2 YFSETQ. For TCRbeta, the library was prepared with unique molecular identifiers. Via MiXCR, TCRdb re-called the PCR reads, giving one row per CDR3 protein. The table has approximately 630,000 distinct CDR3 sequences, about 12% seen once. Overall study findings and caveats: Expanded graft clones, several hundred of them, were reportedly the source of alpha-beta T cells about two months after transplant. The study traced high day-60 TCRbeta diversity in some patients to surviving recipient T cells and thymic progenitors.

The sequence came from a girl aged 2 to 10 with congenital amegakaryocytic thrombocytopenia, due to receive a stem cell transplant. The chain combines TRBV5-1 with TRBJ2-3, with D possibly matching TRBD2 (6 bases). The sequencing used PBMCs, collected before TCRalphabeta/CD19-depleted stem cell transplant. In DNA, the CDR3 is TGCGCCAGCAGCTTGGTTTTAGAGGGAGGAGATACGCAGTATTTT. It specifies CASSLVLEGGDTQYF.